The 3 T cell receptor beta chains reported below all come from one sample, sequenced in a study of OX40 agonist ivuxolimab in advanced cancers. TCRdb's table, derived via immunoSEQ multiplex PCR, lists solely in-frame clones and lacks some. The repertoire includes about 82,000 clones, approximately 87% of them detected once, and more than 0.75% sits in the top ten. The sequencing here drew on CD4+ or CD8+ T cells sorted from blood, taken in a trial of the OX40 agonist ivuxolimab. Source of these receptors: an adult with an advanced solid tumor such as melanoma, head and neck, liver or kidney cancer.

The V and J genes are TRBV18 and TRBJ2-7, with 7 bases lining up with TRBD1. J gave up 4 bases and V 6 bases, and 18 bases lay outside the gene matches. Germline CDR1 reads KGHSH; CDR2 reads LQKENI. CDR3 length: 17 amino acids. The CDR3 sequence: CASSLLTSGTVIYEQYF. Written as DNA, the CDR3 is TGTGCCAGCTCTCTACTGACATCCGGGACAGTCATATACGAGCAGTACTTC.

This chain joins TRBV2 and TRBJ1-1, with 7 bases lining up with TRBD1. This CDR3 has 15 residues. Germline CDR1 reads SNHLY; CDR2 reads FYNNEI. With V trimmed by 6 bases and J by 10 bases, 17 bases remained unmatched. For the CDR3, the DNA is TGTGCCAGCAGAACAGGGGCGGCGGAATCGGGCCGAGCTTTCTTT. This translates into CASRTGAAESGRAFF.

This clone was seen only a few times. The chain has TRBV7-2 and TRBJ2-3, with a tentative D call TRBD1 (5 bases). Trimming removed 7 bases at V and 4 bases at J, with 24 bases between. This CDR3 has 17 residues. Germline CDR1 reads SGHTA; CDR2 reads FQGNSA. The CDR3 sequence: CASNLGDWGREADTQYF. The CDR3 region has the DNA TGTGCCAGCAATCTCGGCGACTGGGGCAGGGAAGCAGATACGCAGTATTTT.